The rows below give T cell receptor beta chains drawn from one sample of a study of blood T cell repertoires in COVID-19. Only in-frame clones appear in the TCRdb table, and some are missing; sequencing was by immunoSEQ multiplex PCR. The sample has about 260,000 clones, 82% seen once. Source material: peripheral blood. The receptors derive from a woman at least 80 years old with acute or convalescent COVID-19. The CDR3 runs from the conserved cysteine through the conserved F or W. Fields, in order: clone size, J gene, D gene, V gene, CDR3 DNA, CDR3 protein. The D gene is left open where the match is weak. Clone sizes are given selectively: once, few, many, or a class where the clone is expanded.

>-|TRBJ2-5|-|TRBV7-2
TGTGCCAGCAGCTCCGACAGGCAAGAGACCCAGTACTTC
CASSSDRQETQYF
>-|TRBJ2-7|-|TRBV18
TGTGCCAGCTCACCACCCGGTTCTAGCTCCTACGAGCAGTACTTC
CASSPPGSSSYEQYF
>-|TRBJ1-3|TRBD1|TRBV7-9
TGTGCCAGCAGCGAGACAGGGACTGGAAACACCATATATTTT
CASSETGTGNTIYF
>-|TRBJ2-7|-|TRBV10-3
TGTGCCATCAGTGATGGGACTGCCCTCTCCTACGAGCAGTACTTC
CAISDGTALSYEQYF
>-|TRBJ1-1|-|TRBV5-6
TGTGCCAGCAGCCGACAGGAGATAATGAACACTGAAGCTTTCTTT
CASSRQEIMNTEAFF
>-|TRBJ2-5|TRBD1|TRBV19
TGTGCCAGTAGTACCCAGGGGGCCCCGGGGACCCAGTACTTC
CASSTQGAPGTQYF
>-|TRBJ2-1|-|TRBV7-2
TGTGCCAGCAGCTTAGCGGGGCCCCTCTACAATGAGCAGTTCTTC
CASSLAGPLYNEQFF
>once|TRBJ1-2|TRBD1|TRBV19
TGTGCCAGTAGGAAAACCGGGACAGCTAACTATGGCTACACCTTC
CASRKTGTANYGYTF
>-|TRBJ2-3|TRBD2|TRBV5-5
TGTGCCAGCAGCTTGGGGGGGCCTAGCGGGAGAGATACGCAGTATTTT
CASSLGGPSGRDTQYF
>-|TRBJ2-1|TRBD2|TRBV4-1
TGCGCCAGCAGCCAAGGACAGTGGCGGGGGTACAATGAGCAGTTCTTC
CASSQGQWRGYNEQFF
>-|TRBJ1-1|-|TRBV9
TGTGCCAGCAGCCTTGCGGGGAGCAGTGGCACTGAAGCTTTCTTT
CASSLAGSSGTEAFF
>-|TRBJ2-3|TRBD1|TRBV18
TGTGCCAGCTCACGAGACAGGGGAATTACAGATACGCAGTATTTT
CASSRDRGITDTQYF
>-|TRBJ1-5|-|TRBV28
TGTGCCAGCAGTACCGTAATTGGGCAGGGGCTCGGTAGCAATCAGCCCCAGCATTTT
CASSTVIGQGLGSNQPQHF
>-|TRBJ1-2|TRBD1|TRBV18
TGTGCCAGCTCATCACCGGGACAGGGGGACTATGGCTACACCTTC
CASSSPGQGDYGYTF
>few|TRBJ1-5|-|TRBV6-5
TGTGCCAGCAGTTACTCGCAGGGTGGGCAGCCCCAGCATTTT
CASSYSQGGQPQHF